This T cell receptor (beta chain) was identified during a study of shared clonotypes between healthy human individuals. Broader study findings: Specimens sampled were limited to blood, with tissue repertoires likely differing.

Profiled with immunoSEQ multiplex PCR; TCRdb holds only in-frame clones, not every one. The repertoire holds approximately 2.5 million clones, with roughly 93% as singletons. V lost 1 base to trimming and J lost 15 bases, with 10 bases between them. The V gene's germline CDR1 is SEHNR and CDR2 FQNEAQ (reference sequence). This CDR3 is 11 amino acids long. Comment on this clone: Its target is not known.

Donors were Caucasian adults residing in Nashville, Tennessee, USA. The chain has TRBV7-9 and TRBJ2-1; D is uncertain. The clonotype was recovered from a man between 18 and 35 years old in good health. Some clones in this sample may be carry-over from other donors' samples. Input material: naive CD4+ T cells from PBMCs. Subset described: CD45RA+ positively selected. The CDR3 region is CASSLGFYLFF. The CDR3, as DNA: TGTGCCAGCAGCTTAGGGTTTTATCTGTTCTTC.